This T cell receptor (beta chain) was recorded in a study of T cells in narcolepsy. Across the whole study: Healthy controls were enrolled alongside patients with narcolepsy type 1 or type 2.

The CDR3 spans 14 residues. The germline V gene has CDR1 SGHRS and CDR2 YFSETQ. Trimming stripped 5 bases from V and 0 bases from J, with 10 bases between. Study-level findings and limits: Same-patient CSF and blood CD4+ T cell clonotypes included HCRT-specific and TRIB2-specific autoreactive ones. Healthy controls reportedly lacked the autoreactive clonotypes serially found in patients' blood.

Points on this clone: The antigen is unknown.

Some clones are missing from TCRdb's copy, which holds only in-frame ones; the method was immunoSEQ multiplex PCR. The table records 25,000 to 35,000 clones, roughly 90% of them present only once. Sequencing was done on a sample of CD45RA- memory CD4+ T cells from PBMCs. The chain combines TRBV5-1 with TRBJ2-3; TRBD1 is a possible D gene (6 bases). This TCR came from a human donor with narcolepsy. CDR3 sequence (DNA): TGCGCCAGCAGGAGGACAGCGAGCACAGATACGCAGTATTTT. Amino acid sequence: CASRRTASTDTQYF.